This TCR beta chain comes out of a study of T cell repertoires in ileal Crohn's disease. As to time point: neoterminal ileum biopsy at postoperative endoscopy, about 6 months after surgery. Adults with ileal or ileocolonic Crohn's disease and an indication for resection were eligible. Here immunoSEQ multiplex PCR was the method, and the copy in TCRdb shows in-frame clones only, minus some. The sample yields some 20,000 clones, approximately 77% seen once. About this clone itself: Its antigen remains unidentified.

Germline V gene sequence: CDR1 KGHSH, CDR2 LQKENI. CDR3 length equals 16 residues. Trimming removed 4 bases at V and 5 bases at J, with 17 bases between. Study findings and constraints: The median delay to postoperative endoscopy was about 7 months.

The chain has TRBV18 and TRBJ1-4, with a possible D match to TRBD1 (5 bases). This TCR was sampled from an adult with Crohn's disease. The source material was ileal tissue. CDR3 region: CASSLGTPVYNEKLFF. The CDR3 DNA sequence: TGTGCCAGCTCACTTGGGACTCCGGTGTACAATGAAAAACTGTTTTTT.